This T cell receptor beta chain is drawn from a study of T cells in Graves' hyperthyroidism and ophthalmopathy. Study-wide results and caveats: Separating ophthalmopathy from stable hyperthyroidism was achieved by a 13 V-J model. In the blood, most expanded thyroid clonotypes above 0.001 appeared as well.

Amplified TCR beta CDR3 regions came from RNA transcripts. First-round RT-PCR of the TCR CDR3 relied on the HTBI primer set. Using its own MiXCR run on the multiplex PCR reads, TCRdb lists one record per CDR3 protein. The sample has 350,000 to 400,000 distinct CDR3 sequences; roughly 19% are singletons. This clonotype was counted ten times or more. Its antigen remains unknown. The CDR3 covers 14 residues. V was trimmed by 0 bases and J by 3 bases, leaving 8 bases between them. Stable hyperthyroidism: no ophthalmopathy progression over 18 months of follow-up. Every diagnosis used clinical symptoms, serum thyroxine and TRAb, thyroid ultrasound and orbital computed tomography.

The sequenced sample consisted of blood. The chain links TRBV12-3 or TRBV12-4 to TRBJ1-1, with D perhaps matching TRBD1 (5 bases). The receptor comes from a woman younger than 35 with Graves' hyperthyroidism. CDR3 amino acids: CASSLARRDTEAFF. The DNA of the CDR3 is TGTGCCAGCAGTTTAGCGCGCAGGGACACTGAAGCTTTCTTT.